This TCR beta chain was obtained from a study of long-term antiretroviral therapy in people with HIV. Whole-study context: There is a gap of about a decade between the earliest samples and the later 2015 immediate-ART recommendation.

This CDR3 has 16 amino acids. Per the germline V gene, CDR1 is WSHSY and CDR2 is SAAADI. With 0 bases removed from V and 0 bases from J, the gap between germline ends came to 8 bases. A v3.0 immunoSEQ assay was performed at survey level. Data came from immunoSEQ multiplex PCR; TCRdb stores just in-frame clones and leaves some out. Among around 35,000 clones listed, roughly 79% were seen once. The TCR comes from a woman in her forties or fifties with HIV. The input for sequencing was unsorted PBMCs, taken 3.1 years after starting antiretroviral therapy. This rearrangement joins TRBV10-2 to TRBJ1-4; D not resolved. The CDR3 DNA is TGCGCCAGCAGTGAGTCGAGCAGGACAACTAATGAAAAACTGTTTTTT. This translates into CASSESSRTTNEKLFF.